These 9 T cell receptor beta chains originate from one sample sequenced in a study of T cells in Graves' hyperthyroidism and ophthalmopathy. Regions amplified from RNA transcripts were the TCR beta CDR3 regions. Carried out on the TCR CDR3, a first-round RT-PCR used the HTBI primer set. TCRdb fed the multiplex PCR reads into MiXCR, producing one record per CDR3 protein. The data show over 500,000 distinct CDR3 sequences, 40% to 55% seen once. Input material: peripheral blood or thyroid tissue (not recorded which). The receptor source for this set is an adult woman with Graves' disease, either hyperthyroidism or ophthalmopathy (not recorded which).

About this clonotype itself: A read error is possible here, since a much larger clone lies one base away. The chain is built from TRBV7-9 and TRBJ1-4; D is undetermined. Per the germline V gene, CDR1 is SEHNR and CDR2 is FQNEAQ (reference sequence). CDR3 length: 11 residues. With 7 bases removed from V and 6 bases from J, the gap between germline ends came to 6 bases. The CDR3: CASTQDEKLFF. The DNA for the CDR3 is TGTGCCAGCACCCAGGATGAAAAACTGTTTTTT.

Ten or more counts support this clonotype. DNA for the CDR3: TGCGCCAGCAGCCAAGTGGGGCGTCAGCGAAGGACTGAAGCTTTCTTT. This gives the protein CASSQVGRQRRTEAFF. This rearrangement joins TRBV4-1 to TRBJ1-1, with D possibly being TRBD1 (5 bases). The V end lost 1 base, the J end lost 5 bases, and 17 bases lay between the germline ends. Germline CDR1 and CDR2: MGHRA and YSYEKL. This CDR3 contains 16 residues.

This clonotype was found many times. The chain links TRBV20-1 to TRBJ2-7; no clear D gene. Trimming cost V 0 bases and J 3 bases, with 15 bases left between them. This CDR3 has 15 amino acids. CDR1 is DFQATT, CDR2 SNEGSKA, per germline (reference sequence). CDR3 residues: CSARDRQSTRYEQYF. In DNA form, the CDR3 reads TGCAGTGCTAGAGATCGTCAGTCAACACGCTACGAGCAGTACTTC.

Ten or more counts support this clonotype. The chain couples TRBV27 to TRBJ2-6; D remains unclear. The germline V and J ends were trimmed by 4 bases and 2 bases, with 6 bases remaining between them. Germline V gene data show CDR1 as MNHEY and CDR2 as SMNVEV (reference sequence). This CDR3 spans 14 amino acids. Here the CDR3 reads CASSSEAGANVLTF. CDR3 in DNA: TGTGCCAGCAGTTCTGAGGCTGGGGCCAACGTCCTGACTTTC.

This clonotype was detected ten times or more. J is TRBJ1-3 and V is TRBV29-1; D call uncertain. There are 14 residues in the CDR3. V was trimmed by 6 bases and J by 3 bases, leaving 15 bases between them. Germline CDR1 and CDR2: SQVTM and ANQGSEA. DNA of the CDR3: TGCAGCGTCAGTTTAAGTCCTCGTGGAAACACCATATATTTT. Translated: CSVSLSPRGNTIYF.

This chain links TRBV19 with TRBJ2-7; 7 nucleotides align to TRBD1. This CDR3 region has 17 residues. V was pared by 1 base and J by 0 bases, with 9 bases of the junction left unmatched. Germline V lookup: CDR1 LNHDA, CDR2 SQIVND (reference sequence). CDR3 bases: TGTGCCAGTAGTATAGCCGCGACGGGACAGCTCTCCTACGAGCAGTACTTC. It translates to CASSIAATGQLSYEQYF.

The chain is built from TRBV5-8 and TRBJ1-2; D call uncertain. In germline, CDR1 is SGHTS, CDR2 YDEGEE. V lost 4 bases and J lost 8, with 15 bases in between. This CDR3 is 13 amino acids long. CDR3 sequence (DNA): TGTGCCAGCAGCCGCAGTACCACGGGAGGCTACACCTTC. This translates into CASSRSTTGGYTF.

This clonotype has just one count. The V call is TRBV19, the J call TRBJ1-2, with 9 bases fitting TRBD1. Germline values: CDR1 LNHDA, CDR2 SQIVND (reference sequence). The CDR3 is 15 amino acids. Trimming took 2 bases from V and 8 from J; bases not matched to a gene: 9. CDR3 residues: CASSIMRQGEGGYTF. As DNA, the CDR3 is TGTGCCAGTAGTATAATGAGACAGGGGGAAGGCGGCTACACCTTC. Variable domain in full (rest from reference TRBV19 and TRBJ1-2): DGGITQSPKYLFRKEGQNVTLSCEQNLNHDAMYWYRQDPGQGLRLIYYSQIVNDFQKGDIAEGYSVSREKKESFPLTVTSAQKNPTAFYLCASSIMRQGEGGYTFGSGTRLTVV.

This clonotype has only one observation. V is TRBV19 and J is TRBJ1-2; TRBD1 aligns across 7 bases. Germline assignment: CDR1 LNHDA and CDR2 SQIVND (reference sequence). Unmatched junction bases numbered 9, after V lost 7 bases and J lost 4 bases. CDR3 size: 14 residues. CDR3 in DNA: TGTGCCAGTAAAATTGGACAGGACCTCTATGGCTACACCTTC. It specifies CASKIGQDLYGYTF.